This TCR beta chain emerged from a study of PD-1 blockade in classical Hodgkin lymphoma. As for this clone: What it binds is unknown.

Method: immunoSEQ multiplex PCR; TCRdb's copy keeps in-frame clones and lacks some. The data contain approximately 99,000 clones, 80% to 90% of them seen just once; the ten biggest clones take up less than 20%. CDR1 is SEHNR and CDR2 is FQNEAQ in the germline V gene (reference sequence). This CDR3 is built from 11 residues. The ends were cut back, 5 bases at V and 2 bases at J, with 4 bases in the middle. With no exception, relapse followed autologous stem cell transplantation in all patients, and brentuximab vedotin exposure varied. Patients had relapsed/refractory classical Hodgkin lymphoma with complete response, partial response or progressive disease as best response. Findings and caveats of the study: Those starting nivolumab under 1 year post-ASCT were excluded. Unlike CD8+ TCR diversity, which did not rise significantly by C4D1, CD4+ TCR diversity did. Compared with healthy donors, newly diagnosed patients reportedly showed lower baseline TCR diversity.

This chain uses TRBV7-9 with TRBJ2-7; D gene ambiguous. The clonotype originates from a human donor with classical Hodgkin lymphoma. Source: peripheral blood mononuclear cells (PBMCs), taken before the second cycle of nivolumab. The CDR3 protein is CASSATYEQYF. DNA of the CDR3: TGTGCCAGCAGCGCGACCTACGAGCAGTACTTC.